The next 30 T cell receptor beta chains were all read from a single sample in a study of shared clonotypes between healthy human individuals. Sequencing was performed with immunoSEQ multiplex PCR; in TCRdb, only in-frame clones are kept and a portion is missing. The repertoire holds more than 400,000 clones, with roughly 95% as singletons. Source material: naive CD4+ T cells sorted from blood. Subset noted: CD45RA+ positively selected. All receptors come from a woman between 25 and 40 years old in good health.

The chain recombines TRBV15 with TRBJ2-3; no clear D. There are 15 residues in the CDR3. Germline V lookup: CDR1 LNHNV, CDR2 YYDKDF (reference sequence). V was cut by 1 base and J by 3 bases, with 11 bases left in between. CDR3 in DNA: TGTGCCACCAGCAGAGCCCCGATAGGGACAGATACGCAGTATTTT. Translation: CATSRAPIGTDTQYF.

The V call is TRBV27, the J call TRBJ2-5; 12 bases map to TRBD2. TRBJ2-7 explains the end of the DNA better; the J call may be wrong. The germline CDR1 and CDR2 sequences are MNHEY and SMNVEV (reference sequence). The CDR3 loop spans 14 amino acids. CDR3 sequence: CASSSGLAGYEQYF. CDR3 DNA: TGTGCCAGCAGTTCCGGACTAGCGGGGTACGAGCAGTACTTC.

The chain recombines TRBV7-9 with TRBJ2-1; TRBD1 aligns across 7 bases. The CDR3 is 15 amino acids. Trimming removed 4 bases from V and 7 bases from J; junction bases left unmatched: 10. Germline V gene lookup returns CDR1 SEHNR and CDR2 FQNEAQ (reference sequence). CDR3 nucleotide sequence: TGTGCCAGCAGCTGGAGACAGGGCTCGGGGAATGAGCAGTTCTTC. This encodes CASSWRQGSGNEQFF.

This sequence joins TRBV11-2 and TRBJ1-3, with no clear D. Germline CDR1 and CDR2: SGHAT and FQNNGV. V was pared by 5 bases and J by 4 bases, with 15 bases between. The CDR3 is 15 amino acids. In nucleotides, the CDR3 is TGTGCCAGCAGCACCCGAATGGGTAGAGGAAACACCATATATTTT. Translating gives CASSTRMGRGNTIYF.

V and J are TRBV7-9 and TRBJ1-5; 7 nucleotides line up with TRBD1. The V gene end was trimmed by 1 base and the J gene end by 3 bases; junction bases not matched to a gene: 6. CDR1 is SEHNR and CDR2 is FQNEAQ in the germline V gene (reference sequence). This CDR3 has 16 amino acids. The CDR3 nucleotides read TGTGCCAGCAGCTTAGGGACTACAGGGGACAATCAGCCCCAGCATTTT. Its protein is CASSLGTTGDNQPQHF.

The chain links TRBV7-9 to TRBJ1-1; D is perhaps TRBD1 (5 bases). Germline V lookup: CDR1 SEHNR, CDR2 FQNEAQ (reference sequence). V gave up 4 bases and J gave up 2 bases, with 17 bases separating them. The CDR3 has 16 residues. The CDR3 coding sequence is TGTGCCAGCAGCTCCCGGCTAGGACAAACTAACACTGAAGCTTTCTTT. Translated: CASSSRLGQTNTEAFF.

This chain joins TRBV28 and TRBJ2-7; TRBD1 is a possible D gene (6 bases). The ends were cut back, 4 bases at V and 0 bases at J, with 31 bases in the middle. This CDR3 comprises 21 residues. Per the germline V gene, CDR1 is MDHEN and CDR2 is SYDVKM. CDR3 bases: TGTGCCAGCAGTTCGACCCATCCACAGGGCGATCGGAGCGGATACTCCTACGAGCAGTACTTC. Amino acids: CASSSTHPQGDRSGYSYEQYF.

V and J are TRBV29-1 and TRBJ1-4; D possibly corresponds to TRBD1 (5 bases). The CDR3 consists of 15 residues. Between the trimmed V and J ends, which lost 7 bases and 7 bases, there was a span of 22 bases. Germline V gene sequence: CDR1 SQVTM, CDR2 ANQGSEA. The CDR3 sequence is CSARPGAGLSEKLFF. The CDR3 DNA sequence: TGCAGCGCCCGCCCTGGGGCGGGTTTAAGTGAAAAACTGTTTTTT.

The chain joins TRBV5-4 to TRBJ2-7; possible D gene TRBD2, 6 bases. The CDR3 has 15 residues. Germline assignment: CDR1 SGHNT and CDR2 YYREEE (reference sequence). With 0 bases removed from V and 2 bases from J, the gap between germline ends came to 12 bases. In DNA form, the CDR3 reads TGTGCCAGCAGCTTGGCCGGGACTGGGACCTACGAGCAGTACTTC. Encoded protein: CASSLAGTGTYEQYF.

The CDR3 coding sequence is TGTGCCAGTAGTATCGGACAGGAGGACTATGGCTACACCTTC. This gives the protein CASSIGQEDYGYTF. The chain uses TRBV19 and TRBJ1-2; 7 nucleotides line up with TRBD1. The CDR3 contains 14 residues. V shed 3 bases and J 3 bases; nucleotides not matched to a gene: 4. Germline loops: CDR1 LNHDA, CDR2 SQIVND (reference sequence).

The genes are TRBV2 and TRBJ1-1; 8 nucleotides match TRBD1. The CDR3 runs to 16 residues. Trimming removed 7 bases from V and 1 base from J; junction bases left unmatched: 11. Germline CDR1 is SNHLY and CDR2 is FYNNEI. CDR3 region: CASKLGQGAPNTEAFF. The CDR3 DNA follows: TGTGCCAGCAAGTTGGGGCAGGGGGCCCCGAACACTGAAGCTTTCTTT.

This chain joins TRBV7-9 and TRBJ2-1; 13 bases match TRBD2. From germline, CDR1 is SEHNR and CDR2 FQNEAQ (reference sequence). This CDR3 contains 15 residues. J was trimmed by 8 bases and V by 5 bases; bases with no gene match: 6. CDR3 sequence: CASSPGLAGLHEQFF. The CDR3 nucleotides are TGTGCCAGCAGCCCGGGACTAGCGGGACTCCATGAGCAGTTCTTC.

The chain is built from TRBV10-3 and TRBJ2-5; TRBD2 is a possible D gene (8 bases). The better agreement between TRBJ2-7 and the DNA end casts doubt on the J call. This CDR3 region has 16 residues. Germline V gene data show CDR1 as ENHRY and CDR2 as SYGVKD. The CDR3 sequence: CAISGRGGTANYEQYF. CDR3 nucleotides: TGTGCCATCAGTGGCCGCGGGGGGACAGCGAATTACGAGCAGTACTTC.

The chain uses TRBV10-3 and TRBJ2-1, with D hard to call. The germline CDR1 and CDR2 sequences are ENHRY and SYGVKD. Trimming cost V 0 bases and J 3 bases, with 9 bases left between them. This CDR3 contains 15 residues. The CDR3 loop reads CAISESQFGYNEQFF. The CDR3 region has the DNA TGTGCCATCAGTGAGTCGCAGTTCGGCTACAATGAGCAGTTCTTC.

V gene TRBV21-1 combines with J gene TRBJ2-7; TRBD2 is taken as the D call from the table, unchecked against the DNA. TRBV21-1 is a recognized pseudogene. This CDR3 contains 15 residues. The CDR3 region has the DNA TGTGCCAGCAGCAAATATCGTCCCCCTGCCTACGAGCAGTACTTC. Protein: CASSKYRPPAYEQYF.

The gene calls are TRBV6-1 and TRBJ1-2; D is perhaps TRBD1 (6 bases). CDR1 is MNHNS and CDR2 is SASEGT in the germline V gene. Trimming took off 7 bases at V and 7 bases at J, with 13 bases between the two ends. The CDR3 extends over 12 amino acids. CDR3 residues: CASKVGQLGYTF. The DNA of the CDR3 is TGTGCCAGCAAGGTTGGACAGCTTGGCTACACCTTC.

The chain links TRBV28 to TRBJ1-5, with 7 bases matching TRBD1. The CDR3 has 16 amino acids. Germline assignment: CDR1 MDHEN and CDR2 SYDVKM. V shed 7 bases and J 1 base; nucleotides not matched to a gene: 10. The CDR3 DNA reads TGTGCCAGCACTGACAGGGATTGGCGGAGCAATCAGCCCCAGCATTTT. This codes for CASTDRDWRSNQPQHF.

The CDR3 DNA follows: TGCGCCAGCAAGGCTTCCGATAACACCATATATTTT. It encodes CASKASDNTIYF. This chain joins TRBV5-1 and TRBJ1-3; no reliable D call. This CDR3 is built from 12 residues. Germline V gene lookup returns CDR1 SGHRS and CDR2 YFSETQ. V shed 6 bases and J shed 7 bases, with 11 bases lying between them. Looking up the rest from reference TRBV5-1 and TRBJ1-3 gives the full variable domain: KAGVTQTPRYLIKTRGQQVTLSCSPISGHRSVSWYQQTPGQGLQFLFEYFSETQRNKGNFPGRFSGRQFSNSRSEMNVSTLELGDSALYLCASKASDNTIYFGEGSWLTVV.

The J gene is TRBJ2-7, the V gene TRBV6-5; 8 nucleotides line up with TRBD1. CDR3 size: 15 residues. Per germline, CDR1 MNHEY and CDR2 SVGAGI. After removal of 2 bases from V and 1 base from J, the junction contained 4 bases not matched to a gene. CDR3 sequence (DNA): TGTGCCAGCAGTTACACCAGGGACAGGTCCTACGAGCAGTACTTC. Its protein product is CASSYTRDRSYEQYF.

CDR3 residues: CASSGIAGDQPQHF. The CDR3 DNA sequence: TGTGCCAGTAGTGGTATAGCGGGGGATCAGCCCCAGCATTTT. V usage is TRBV19 and J usage is TRBJ1-5; possible D gene TRBD1, 5 bases. CDR3 size: 14 residues. CDR1 LNHDA and CDR2 SQIVND come from the germline V gene (reference sequence). Trimming took off 5 bases at V and 5 bases at J, with 13 bases between the two ends.

Only one count was recorded for this clone. The V and J genes are TRBV4-1 and TRBJ2-3; 10 bases line up with TRBD2. The CDR3 runs to 21 residues. With 0 bases clipped from V and 2 bases from J, the junction kept 17 bases outside the gene matches. Germline-derived CDR1 and CDR2 are MGHRA and YSYEKL. The CDR3 region is CASSQDHRGESAGGNTDTQYF. The DNA for the CDR3 is TGCGCCAGCAGCCAAGATCATCGGGGTGAGTCAGCGGGAGGGAACACAGATACGCAGTATTTT.

The gene calls are TRBV5-1 and TRBJ2-5; 8 nucleotides align to TRBD1. CDR3 size: 14 residues. V shed 4 bases, J shed 2 bases, and the junction held 4 bases outside the gene matches. Looked up from germline, CDR1 is SGHRS and CDR2 is YFSETQ. CDR3 in amino acids: CASSKGQGQETQYF. CDR3 sequence (DNA): TGCGCCAGCAGCAAAGGACAGGGACAAGAGACCCAGTACTTC.

The V gene is TRBV5-1, the J gene TRBJ2-7, with D maybe TRBD2 (5 bases). Per germline, CDR1 SGHRS and CDR2 YFSETQ. This CDR3 has 15 amino acids. V lost 0 bases, J lost 0 bases, and 10 bases lay in between. The CDR3 reads CASSLVSADSYEQYF. CDR3 DNA sequence: TGCGCCAGCAGCTTGGTGTCAGCGGACTCCTACGAGCAGTACTTC.

V usage is TRBV6-5 and J usage is TRBJ2-5; D is ambiguous. Per germline, CDR1 MNHEY and CDR2 SVGAGI. V lost 3 bases and J 2 bases, leaving 4 bases between the germline ends. The CDR3 runs to 12 residues. CDR3 in DNA: TGTGCCAGCAGTTATGGACAAGAGACCCAGTACTTC. It yields the protein CASSYGQETQYF.

On this clone: In the same sample, other DNA sequences code for this CDR3. V and J are TRBV2 and TRBJ2-3, with D maybe TRBD2 (5 bases). There are 13 residues in the CDR3. The germline gives CDR1 SNHLY, CDR2 FYNNEI. The ends were cut back, 7 bases at V and 0 bases at J, with 8 bases in the middle. CDR3 loop: CASKGGSTDTQYF. DNA of the CDR3: TGTGCCAGCAAAGGCGGGAGCACAGATACGCAGTATTTT.

The rearrangement uses TRBV27 and TRBJ2-7, with 7 bases identical to TRBD1. Germline V CDR1 and CDR2: MNHEY, SMNVEV (reference sequence). The CDR3 spans 14 residues. Trimming removed 6 bases from V and 6 bases from J; junction bases left unmatched: 11. CDR3 loop: CASRTGQTLGEQYF. CDR3 nucleotide sequence: TGTGCCAGCAGAACGGGACAGACCCTCGGCGAGCAGTACTTC.

V usage is TRBV2 and J usage is TRBJ2-3; 8 bases map to TRBD1. V was clipped by 8 bases and J by 2 bases; unmatched bases: 6. The CDR3 runs 14 residues. Germline V CDR1 and CDR2: SNHLY, FYNNEI. The CDR3: CASLDRGDTDTQYF. CDR3 DNA sequence: TGTGCCAGCCTCGACAGGGGAGACACAGATACGCAGTATTTT.

This clone was seen once. The chain is built from TRBV6-5 and TRBJ1-2; tentative D call: TRBD1 (6 bases). Germline V gene data show CDR1 as MNHEY and CDR2 as SVGAGI. V was clipped by 6 bases and J by 4 bases, with 9 bases between them. CDR3 length: 12 amino acids. CDR3 bases: TGTGCCAGCAGGGGGGGGGCCTATGGCTACACCTTC. Its translation is CASRGGAYGYTF.

The V and J genes are TRBV6-5 and TRBJ1-1, with D uncertain. V dropped 5 bases and J dropped 8 bases, with 9 bases sitting between them. From germline, CDR1 is MNHEY and CDR2 SVGAGI. The CDR3 is 11 amino acids. Written as DNA, the CDR3 is TGTGCCAGCAGTCGAGCGCGGGAAGCTTTCTTT. Residues: CASSRAREAFF.

DNA of the CDR3: TGTGCGTCCAAGAGCTCTGGAAACACCATATATTTT. Protein sequence: CASKSSGNTIYF. The chain combines TRBV28 with TRBJ1-3, with D unclear. Germline V gives CDR1 MDHEN, CDR2 SYDVKM. The CDR3 loop spans 12 amino acids.